The 28 T cell receptor beta chains below were found in one sample sequenced in a study of early T cells in non-severe SARS-CoV-2 infection. TCRdb used MiXCR to reprocess the 5' RACE reads, holding one entry per CDR3 protein. The table lists 70,000 or so distinct CDR3 sequences, 4% to 6% of them singletons. Sequencing was performed on whole blood, taken at baseline. The receptors come from an adult who was a healthcare worker with PCR-confirmed SARS-CoV-2 infection or an uninfected control (not recorded which). The donor label of this sample is uncertain.

This clonotype has ten or more counts. The chain uses TRBV11-2 and TRBJ2-2; D gene ambiguous. Trimming left V 1 base short and J 5 bases short, with 8 bases between. The germline V gene has CDR1 SGHAT and CDR2 FQNNGV. The CDR3 is 14 amino acids. The CDR3 DNA sequence: TGTGCCAGCAGCTTAGCGGCCTGGACCGGGGAGCTGTTTTTT. Its protein is CASSLAAWTGELFF.

This clonotype was detected ten times or more. The chain uses TRBV6-5 and TRBJ1-2; D gene uncertain. CDR1 and CDR2 from the germline V gene are MNHEY and SVGAGI. V gave up 5 bases and J gave up 5 bases, with 9 bases separating them. The CDR3 is 12 residues long. The chain's CDR3 is CASSATLYGYTF. In nucleotides, the CDR3 is TGTGCCAGCAGTGCCACCTTATATGGCTACACCTTC.

V usage is TRBV18 and J usage is TRBJ2-3; D perhaps matches TRBD2 (5 bases). Trimming removed 3 bases from V and 3 bases from J, with 10 bases in between. CDR3 length: 14 residues. Germline CDR1 KGHSH, CDR2 LQKENI. For the CDR3, the DNA is TGTGCCAGCTCACCTGGAATAGCGACAGATACGCAGTATTTT. It translates to CASSPGIATDTQYF.

In its sample, this clonotype was seen many times. The rearrangement joins TRBV19 to TRBJ2-1; D might be TRBD1 or TRBD2, each matching 5 bases. This CDR3 spans 15 amino acids. V lost 2 bases, J lost 4 bases, and 12 bases lay in between. In germline, CDR1 is LNHDA, CDR2 SQIVND (reference sequence). The CDR3 spells CASSISTGLYNEQFF. Written as DNA, the CDR3 is TGTGCCAGTAGTATATCGACGGGGCTATACAATGAGCAGTTCTTC.

At least ten counts were recorded for this clonotype. The J gene is TRBJ2-7, the V gene TRBV19; no clear D. V was shortened by 2 bases and J by 4 bases, with 12 bases between the two germline ends. Germline V gives CDR1 LNHDA, CDR2 SQIVND (reference sequence). This CDR3 has 14 amino acids. The CDR3: CASSISHGLYEQYF. The CDR3, as DNA: TGTGCCAGTAGTATAAGTCACGGTCTATACGAGCAGTACTTC. The full variable domain, completed using reference TRBV19 and TRBJ2-7, is DGGITQSPKYLFRKEGQNVTLSCEQNLNHDAMYWYRQDPGQGLRLIYYSQIVNDFQKGDIAEGYSVSREKKESFPLTVTSAQKNPTAFYLCASSISHGLYEQYFGPGTRLTVT.

This clonotype has ten or more counts. The chain carries TRBV6-5 and TRBJ2-5, with D unresolved. Germline V CDR1 and CDR2: MNHEY, SVGAGI. CDR3 length: 13 amino acids. The V and J ends lost 1 base and 5 bases respectively, with 8 bases between them. This CDR3 reads CASSYFLQETQYF. CDR3 sequence (DNA): TGTGCCAGCAGTTACTTTCTCCAGGAGACCCAGTACTTC.

This clonotype has only a few counts. The chain couples TRBV14 to TRBJ2-1, with D tentatively TRBD2 (6 bases). The CDR3 runs to 13 residues. Germline CDR1 is SGHDN and CDR2 is FVKESK. V was pared by 0 bases and J by 15 bases, with 15 bases between. The CDR3 nucleotides read TGTGCCAGCAGCCAAGATCACGTAGGGGAGGCGTTCTTC. It yields the protein CASSQDHVGEAFF.

This clonotype was seen ten or more times. The J gene is TRBJ2-5, the V gene TRBV7-8; D unresolved. This CDR3 has 17 residues. Germline assignment: CDR1 SGHVS and CDR2 FQNEAQ. The germline V and J ends were trimmed by 1 base and 2 bases, with 17 bases remaining between them. The CDR3 nucleotides are TGTGCCAGCAGCTTAGGTCCTAGATCCAACGGGCAAGAGACCCAGTACTTC. Its protein product is CASSLGPRSNGQETQYF.

This clonotype occurred many times. The CDR3 protein is CSVGTGYEDQPQHF. The CDR3, as DNA: TGCAGCGTCGGGACAGGGTATGAGGATCAGCCCCAGCATTTT. This chain uses TRBV29-1 with TRBJ1-5, with TRBD1 matching over 9 bases. V lost 6 bases and J lost 5; bases outside the gene matches: 8. The CDR3 has 14 amino acids. Germline loops: CDR1 SQVTM, CDR2 ANQGSEA.

The chain combines TRBV5-1 with TRBJ2-7, with 13 positions matching TRBD2. The germline V gene encodes CDR1 SGHRS and CDR2 YFSETQ. J lost 0 bases, V lost 4 bases, and 4 bases had no gene match. CDR3 length: 16 amino acids. Here the CDR3 reads CASSTLAGGLSYEQYF. CDR3 nucleotides: TGCGCCAGCAGCACACTAGCGGGGGGGCTCTCCTACGAGCAGTACTTC.

This clonotype was seen a handful of times. The rearrangement joins TRBV19 to TRBJ2-7; D is perhaps TRBD1 (5 bases). The CDR3 totals 13 residues. The V gene's germline CDR1 is LNHDA and CDR2 SQIVND (reference sequence). Trimming left V 5 bases short and J 2 bases short, with 10 bases between. CDR3 residues: CASSPPTAYEQYF. The CDR3 bases are TGTGCCAGTAGTCCGCCGACAGCCTACGAGCAGTACTTC.

The gene calls are TRBV19 and TRBJ2-1, with a weak D call TRBD2 (6 bases). The CDR3 covers 15 residues. Per germline, CDR1 LNHDA and CDR2 SQIVND (reference sequence). Trimming cost V 0 bases and J 3 bases, with 9 bases left between them. The CDR3 protein is CASSIEGGRYNEQFF. DNA for the CDR3: TGTGCCAGTAGTATAGAAGGAGGGCGCTACAATGAGCAGTTCTTC.

There are many counts of this clonotype. The V gene is TRBV29-1, the J gene TRBJ2-1, with 10 nucleotides matching TRBD1. The CDR3 has 15 residues. V was clipped by 1 base and J by 9 bases; unmatched bases: 9. Germline V gene data show CDR1 as SQVTM and CDR2 as ANQGSEA. For the CDR3, the DNA is TGCAGCGTTGAAGGGACAGGGGGTATCTGGGGTGAGCAGTTCTTC. As protein: CSVEGTGGIWGEQFF.

The table lists this clonotype with many counts. The chain links TRBV12-3 or TRBV12-4 to TRBJ1-5; 7 positions agree with TRBD1. V was clipped by 5 bases and J by 2 bases; unmatched bases: 6. This CDR3 has 15 residues. The CDR3, as DNA: TGTGCCAGCAGTAAACGGACAGGCGGCAATCAGCCCCAGCATTTT. Amino acids: CASSKRTGGNQPQHF.

This clonotype was observed a few times. The gene calls are TRBV18 and TRBJ2-7; D is possibly TRBD1 (5 bases). CDR1 KGHSH and CDR2 LQKENI come from the germline V gene. The CDR3 is 14 amino acids. Trimming pared 3 bases from V and 5 bases from J, leaving 14 bases between. The CDR3: CASSPAGKIDEQYF. CDR3 bases: TGTGCCAGCTCACCGGCAGGGAAGATCGACGAGCAGTACTTC.

The sample holds many counts of this clonotype. V and J are TRBV28 and TRBJ2-7; 8 bases agree with TRBD2. There are 16 residues in the CDR3. Germline V lookup: CDR1 MDHEN, CDR2 SYDVKM. Losses at the gene ends were 3 bases for V and 3 bases for J; bases not matched to a gene: 10. In nucleotides, the CDR3 is TGTGCCAGCAGTTTCAGCCCCTCGAGCGGGGGCTACGAGCAGTACTTC. This translates into CASSFSPSSGGYEQYF.

The chain combines TRBV29-1 with TRBJ1-2; D is uncertain. Germline assignment: CDR1 SQVTM and CDR2 ANQGSEA. V was trimmed by 3 bases and J by 4 bases, leaving 9 bases between them. The CDR3 covers 12 residues. The CDR3 DNA sequence: TGCAGCGTTGAGGGCAATCCCTATGGCTACACCTTC. As protein: CSVEGNPYGYTF.

This clonotype occurred a few times. The chain is built from TRBV7-2 and TRBJ2-2; D uncertain. The CDR3 sequence is 15 residues long. Germline loops: CDR1 SGHTA, CDR2 FQGNSA. Deletions cut 1 base from V and 0 bases from J, with 6 bases between. Written as DNA, the CDR3 is TGTGCCAGCAGCTTAGTCCGCTCGAACACCGGGGAGCTGTTTTTT. Translation gives CASSLVRSNTGELFF.

The chain carries TRBV28 and TRBJ2-2; TRBD1 is a possible D gene (6 bases). The V gene lost 5 bases and the J gene lost 4 bases, with 14 bases spanning the gap. The CDR3 spans 15 residues. The germline gives CDR1 MDHEN, CDR2 SYDVKM. Written as DNA, the CDR3 is TGTGCCAGCAGTCCTAACAGGGAATCCACCGGGGAGCTGTTTTTT. Translating gives CASSPNRESTGELFF.

In its sample, this clonotype was seen many times. The CDR3 region is CASSEAYRGGEQYF. The DNA of the CDR3 is TGTGCCAGCAGCGAAGCATACAGGGGAGGCGAGCAGTACTTC. The rearrangement links TRBV9 to TRBJ2-7; maybe TRBD1 (7 bases). This CDR3 spans 14 amino acids. CDR1 is SGDLS, CDR2 YYNGEE, per germline. V lost 3 bases to trimming and J lost 6 bases, with 16 bases between them.

This clonotype was counted between two and nine times. The chain couples TRBV27 to TRBJ2-7, with D unclear. V shed 2 bases and J shed 5 bases, with 7 bases lying between them. The length of the CDR3 is 12 residues. The germline CDR1 and CDR2 sequences are MNHEY and SMNVEV (reference sequence). Here the CDR3 reads CASSLNLHEQYF. In DNA, the CDR3 is TGTGCCAGCAGTTTAAACCTCCACGAGCAGTACTTC.

At least ten counts were recorded for this clonotype. Relative to the germline gene, one junction end is altered; a read error may explain this. The V call is TRBV7-2, the J call TRBJ1-4; D may be TRBD1 (6 bases). Germline V gene lookup returns CDR1 SGHTA and CDR2 FQGNSA. The CDR3 contains 15 residues. The CDR3 DNA follows: TGTGCCAGCAGACTCACAGGGACCCCTAAAGAAAAACTGTTTTTT. This sequence encodes CASRLTGTPKEKLFF.

This clonotype was detected ten times or more. The gene calls are TRBV29-1 and TRBJ1-1, with D possibly TRBD1 on 5 matching bases. Germline CDR1 is SQVTM and CDR2 is ANQGSEA. This CDR3 is built from 11 residues. Trimming left V 6 bases short and J 6 bases short, with 11 bases between. The CDR3 reads CSVTGTSEAFF. The DNA for the CDR3 is TGCAGCGTCACCGGGACTTCTGAAGCTTTCTTT.

This clonotype appeared many times. CDR3 region: CASSLGKNTEAFF. In DNA, the CDR3 is TGTGCCAGCAGTTTAGGGAAGAACACTGAAGCTTTCTTT. The chain employs TRBV12-3 or TRBV12-4 and TRBJ1-1, with no clear D. The CDR3 is made up of 13 amino acids. V was pared by 1 base and J by 1 base, with 4 bases between.

This clonotype has a handful of counts. The chain links TRBV6-6 to TRBJ1-5; D gene ambiguous. Germline V gene data show CDR1 as MNHNY and CDR2 as SVGAGI (reference sequence). Between the trimmed V and J ends, which lost 2 bases and 0 bases, there was a span of 8 bases. This CDR3 comprises 15 residues. This CDR3 is CASSYVQTSNQPQHF. CDR3 in DNA: TGTGCCAGCAGTTACGTCCAGACTAGCAATCAGCCCCAGCATTTT.

The table lists this clonotype with a few counts. The CDR3 nucleotides read TGTGCCAGCAGCTTAGTGGGGGGGACAGCCGAATCCGAGCAGTACTTC. The encoded protein is CASSLVGGTAESEQYF. The chain recombines TRBV7-2 with TRBJ2-7; D is tentatively TRBD1 or TRBD2 (7 bases each). The CDR3 has 16 residues. The V end lost 1 base, the J end lost 6 bases, and 19 bases lay between the germline ends. The germline gives CDR1 SGHTA, CDR2 FQGNSA.

The J gene is TRBJ2-2, the V gene TRBV28, with D perhaps TRBD1 (6 bases). Germline lookup yields CDR1 MDHEN and CDR2 SYDVKM. Trimming shortened V by 6 bases and J by 5 bases, and 10 bases separated the two germline ends. The CDR3 consists of 13 residues. CDR3 sequence reads: CASSYRVTGELFF. The CDR3 coding sequence is TGTGCCAGCAGCTACAGGGTGACCGGGGAGCTGTTTTTT. The entire variable domain, with the rest obtained from reference TRBV28 and TRBJ2-2, is as follows: DVKVTQSSRYLVKRTGEKVFLECVQDMDHENMFWYRQDPGLGLRLIYFSYDVKMKEKGDIPEGYSVSREKKERFSLILESASTNQTSMYLCASSYRVTGELFFGEGSRLTVL.

This clonotype was observed at least ten times. V is TRBV6-1 and J is TRBJ1-4; TRBD1 is a possible D gene (6 bases). This CDR3 is 14 amino acids long. The V end was cut by 6 bases, the J end by 8 bases, with 16 bases between. Germline CDR1 and CDR2: MNHNS and SASEGT. DNA of the CDR3: TGTGCCAGCAGGTCGAGCGCGGGGGGCGAAAAACTGTTTTTT. Its protein product is CASRSSAGGEKLFF.